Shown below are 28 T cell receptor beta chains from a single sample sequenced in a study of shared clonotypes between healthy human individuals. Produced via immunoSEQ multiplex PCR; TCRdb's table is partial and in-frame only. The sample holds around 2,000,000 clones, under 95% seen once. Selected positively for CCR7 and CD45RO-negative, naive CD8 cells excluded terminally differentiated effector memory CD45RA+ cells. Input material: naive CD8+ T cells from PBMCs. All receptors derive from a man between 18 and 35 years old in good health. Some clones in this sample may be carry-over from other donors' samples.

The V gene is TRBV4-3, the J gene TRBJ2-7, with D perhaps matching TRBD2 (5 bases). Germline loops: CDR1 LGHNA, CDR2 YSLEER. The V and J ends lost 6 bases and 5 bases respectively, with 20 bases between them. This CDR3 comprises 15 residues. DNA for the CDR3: TGCGCCAGCAGTCCGGACGACGGAGGTAGGGACGAGCAGTACTTC. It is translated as CASSPDDGGRDEQYF.

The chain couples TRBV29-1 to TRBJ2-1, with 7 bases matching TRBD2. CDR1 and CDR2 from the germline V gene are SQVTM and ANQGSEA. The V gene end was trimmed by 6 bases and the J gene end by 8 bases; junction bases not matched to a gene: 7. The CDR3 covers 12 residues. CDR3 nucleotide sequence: TGCAGCGTGTACTTAGCGGGCGATGAGCAGTTCTTC. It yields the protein CSVYLAGDEQFF.

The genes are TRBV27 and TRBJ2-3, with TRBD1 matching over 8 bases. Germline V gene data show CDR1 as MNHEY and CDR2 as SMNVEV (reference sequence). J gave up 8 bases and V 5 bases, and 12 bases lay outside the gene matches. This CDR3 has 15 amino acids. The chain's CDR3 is CASSPIQGALSTQYF. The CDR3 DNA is TGTGCCAGCAGTCCGATCCAGGGGGCGCTTTCTACGCAGTATTTT.

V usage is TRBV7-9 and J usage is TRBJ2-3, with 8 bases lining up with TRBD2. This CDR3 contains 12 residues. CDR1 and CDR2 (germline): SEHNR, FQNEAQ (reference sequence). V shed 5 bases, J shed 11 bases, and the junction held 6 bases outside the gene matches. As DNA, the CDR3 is TGTGCCAGCAGCCCCCTGGCGGGAGGGCAGTATTTT. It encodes CASSPLAGGQYF.

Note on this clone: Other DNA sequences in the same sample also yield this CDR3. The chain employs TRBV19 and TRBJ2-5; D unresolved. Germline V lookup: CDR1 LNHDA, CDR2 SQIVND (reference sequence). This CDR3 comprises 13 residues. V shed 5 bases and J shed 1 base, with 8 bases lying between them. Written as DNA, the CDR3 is TGTGCCAGTAGTCCTAGACTCCAAGAGACCCAGTACTTC. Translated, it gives CASSPRLQETQYF.

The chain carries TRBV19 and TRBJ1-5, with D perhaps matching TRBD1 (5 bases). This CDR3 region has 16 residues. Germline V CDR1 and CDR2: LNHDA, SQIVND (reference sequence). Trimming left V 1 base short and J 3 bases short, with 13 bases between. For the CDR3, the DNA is TGTGCCAGTAGTATAGGAGGTCCGGGGGACAATCAGCCCCAGCATTTT. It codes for CASSIGGPGDNQPQHF.

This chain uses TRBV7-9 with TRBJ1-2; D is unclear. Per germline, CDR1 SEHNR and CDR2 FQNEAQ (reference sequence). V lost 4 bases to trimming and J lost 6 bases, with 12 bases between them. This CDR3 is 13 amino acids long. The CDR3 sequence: CASSSGAVDGYTF. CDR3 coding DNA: TGTGCCAGCAGCTCGGGAGCTGTCGATGGCTACACCTTC.

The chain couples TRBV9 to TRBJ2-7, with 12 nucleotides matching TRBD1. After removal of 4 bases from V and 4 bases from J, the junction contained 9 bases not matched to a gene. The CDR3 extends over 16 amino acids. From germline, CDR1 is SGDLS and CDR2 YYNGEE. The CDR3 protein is CASSTTGQGARYEQYF. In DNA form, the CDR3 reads TGTGCCAGCAGCACCACGGGACAGGGGGCGCGGTACGAGCAGTACTTC.

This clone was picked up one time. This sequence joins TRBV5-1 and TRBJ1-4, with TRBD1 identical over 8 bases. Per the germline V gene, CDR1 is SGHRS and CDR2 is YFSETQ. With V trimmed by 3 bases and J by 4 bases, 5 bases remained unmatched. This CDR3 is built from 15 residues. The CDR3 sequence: CASSSSTGVNEKLFF. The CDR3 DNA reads TGCGCCAGCAGCTCGTCGACAGGGGTTAATGAAAAACTGTTTTTT.

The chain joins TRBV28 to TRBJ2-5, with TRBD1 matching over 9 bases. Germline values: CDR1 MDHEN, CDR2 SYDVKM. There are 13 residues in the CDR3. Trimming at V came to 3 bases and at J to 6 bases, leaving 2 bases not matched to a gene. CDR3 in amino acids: CASSFGTGKTQYF. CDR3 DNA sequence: TGTGCCAGCAGTTTTGGGACAGGGAAGACCCAGTACTTC. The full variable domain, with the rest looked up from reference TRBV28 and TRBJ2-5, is DVKVTQSSRYLVKRTGEKVFLECVQDMDHENMFWYRQDPGLGLRLIYFSYDVKMKEKGDIPEGYSVSREKKERFSLILESASTNQTSMYLCASSFGTGKTQYFGPGTRLLVL.

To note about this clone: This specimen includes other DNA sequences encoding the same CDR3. CDR3 coding DNA: TGTGCCAGCAGCTTAGCAGCAGATACGCAGTATTTT. Translation gives CASSLAADTQYF. The chain recombines TRBV7-6 with TRBJ2-3; D is ambiguous. CDR1 is SGHVS, CDR2 FNYEAQ, per germline. The CDR3 totals 12 residues. V was clipped by 0 bases and J by 4 bases, with 2 bases between them. Complete variable domain (other parts from reference TRBV7-6 and TRBJ2-3): GAGVSQSPRYKVTKRGQDVALRCDPISGHVSLYWYRQALGQGPEFLTYFNYEAQQDKSGLPNDRFSAERPEGSISTLTIQRTEQRDSAMYRCASSLAADTQYFGPGTRLTVL.

The CDR3 region has the DNA TGTGCCAGCAGCTTAGTACAGCCCGCTCTGGGGAGCTCCTACAATGAGCAGTTCTTC. It codes for CASSLVQPALGSSYNEQFF. The chain combines TRBV7-8 with TRBJ2-1, with D perhaps matching TRBD2 (5 bases). CDR1 SGHVS and CDR2 FQNEAQ come from the germline V gene. This CDR3 is 19 amino acids long. V shed 1 base and J shed 0 bases, with 19 bases lying between them.

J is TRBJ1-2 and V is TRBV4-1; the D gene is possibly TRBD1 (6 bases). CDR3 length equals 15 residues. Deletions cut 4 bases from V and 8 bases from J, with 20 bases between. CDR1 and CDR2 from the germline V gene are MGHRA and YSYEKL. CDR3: CASSREVGGFPGYTF. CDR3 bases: TGCGCCAGCAGCCGAGAGGTGGGGGGCTTTCCGGGCTACACCTTC.

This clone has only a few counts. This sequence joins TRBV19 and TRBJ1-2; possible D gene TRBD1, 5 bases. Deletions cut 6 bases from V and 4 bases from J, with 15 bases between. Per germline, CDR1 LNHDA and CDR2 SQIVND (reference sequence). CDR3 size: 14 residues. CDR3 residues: CASSSKDTRYGYTF. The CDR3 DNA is TGTGCCAGTAGCTCAAAGGACACACGCTATGGCTACACCTTC.

The CDR3 loop is CATTHTGDGYTF. CDR3 in DNA: TGTGCCACGACGCATACCGGAGATGGCTACACCTTC. This rearrangement joins TRBV15 to TRBJ1-2; D unresolved. Trimming removed 9 bases at V and 6 bases at J, with 14 bases between. CDR1 and CDR2 from the germline V gene are LNHNV and YYDKDF (reference sequence). This CDR3 comprises 12 residues. Combining the CDR3 with reference TRBV15 and TRBJ1-2 gives the whole variable domain DAMVIQNPRYQVTQFGKPVTLSCSQTLNHNVMYWYQQKSSQAPKLLFHYYDKDFNNEADTPDNFQSRRPNTSFCFLDIRSPGLGDTAMYLCATTHTGDGYTFGSGTRLTVV.

The CDR3 DNA is TGTGCCAGTAGTTTTCCTTCGAGCTATGGCTACACCTTC. Translating gives CASSFPSSYGYTF. V usage is TRBV19 and J usage is TRBJ1-2; D ambiguous. The CDR3 totals 13 residues. V lost 5 bases to trimming and J lost 4 bases, with 11 bases between them. Germline V gives CDR1 LNHDA, CDR2 SQIVND (reference sequence).

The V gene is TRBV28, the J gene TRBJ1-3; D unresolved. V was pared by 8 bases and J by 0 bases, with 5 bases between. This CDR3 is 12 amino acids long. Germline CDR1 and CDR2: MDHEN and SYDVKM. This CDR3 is CASSDSGNTIYF. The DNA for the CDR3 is TGTGCCAGCTCGGACTCTGGAAACACCATATATTTT.

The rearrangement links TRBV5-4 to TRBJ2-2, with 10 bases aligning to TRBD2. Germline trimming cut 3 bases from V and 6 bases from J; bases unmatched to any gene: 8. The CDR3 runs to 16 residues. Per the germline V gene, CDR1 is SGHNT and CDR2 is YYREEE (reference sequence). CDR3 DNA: TGTGCCAGCAGCTCCTCCCTAGCGGGAGAACCCGGGGAGCTGTTTTTT. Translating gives CASSSSLAGEPGELFF.

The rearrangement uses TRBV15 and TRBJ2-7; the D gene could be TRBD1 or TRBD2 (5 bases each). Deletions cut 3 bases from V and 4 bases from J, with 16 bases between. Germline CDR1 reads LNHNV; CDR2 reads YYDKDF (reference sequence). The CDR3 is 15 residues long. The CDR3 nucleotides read TGTGCCACCAGCAGGCGGGCGACAGCCGTTTACGAGCAGTACTTC. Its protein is CATSRRATAVYEQYF.

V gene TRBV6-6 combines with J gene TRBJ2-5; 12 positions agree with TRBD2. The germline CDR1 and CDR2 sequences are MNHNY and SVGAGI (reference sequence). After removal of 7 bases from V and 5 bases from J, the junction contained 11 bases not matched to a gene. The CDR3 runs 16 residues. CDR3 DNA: TGTGCCAGCAAAAGAATCGGACTAGCGGGGTGGGAGACCCAGTACTTC. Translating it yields CASKRIGLAGWETQYF.

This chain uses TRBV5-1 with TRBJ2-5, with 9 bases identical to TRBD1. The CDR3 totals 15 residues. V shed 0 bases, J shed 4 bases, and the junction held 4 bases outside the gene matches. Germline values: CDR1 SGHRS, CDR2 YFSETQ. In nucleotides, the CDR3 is TGCGCCAGCAGCTTGGAACAGGGGGCGGGAGAGACCCAGTACTTC. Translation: CASSLEQGAGETQYF.

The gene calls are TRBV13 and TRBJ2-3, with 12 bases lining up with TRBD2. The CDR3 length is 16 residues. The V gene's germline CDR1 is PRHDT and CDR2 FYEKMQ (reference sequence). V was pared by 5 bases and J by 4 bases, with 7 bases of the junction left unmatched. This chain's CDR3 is CASSPTSGRGADTQYF. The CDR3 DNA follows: TGTGCCAGCAGCCCGACTAGCGGGAGAGGGGCAGATACGCAGTATTTT.

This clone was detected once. The CDR3 region is CASSPPGGGAETQYF. The CDR3 DNA reads as TGTGCCAGCAGCCCTCCGGGAGGGGGCGCCGAGACCCAGTACTTC. The rearrangement joins TRBV7-9 to TRBJ2-5; D perhaps matches TRBD2 (8 bases). The germline V and J ends were trimmed by 5 bases and 5 bases, with 18 bases remaining between them. Germline loops: CDR1 SEHNR, CDR2 FQNEAQ (reference sequence). The CDR3 contains 15 residues.

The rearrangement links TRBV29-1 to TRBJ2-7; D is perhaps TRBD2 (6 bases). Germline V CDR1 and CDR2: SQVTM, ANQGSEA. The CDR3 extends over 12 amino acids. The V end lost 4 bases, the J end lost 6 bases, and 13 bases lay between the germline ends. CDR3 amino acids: CSVGTSGVEQYF. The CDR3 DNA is TGCAGCGTTGGCACGTCGGGGGTCGAGCAGTACTTC.

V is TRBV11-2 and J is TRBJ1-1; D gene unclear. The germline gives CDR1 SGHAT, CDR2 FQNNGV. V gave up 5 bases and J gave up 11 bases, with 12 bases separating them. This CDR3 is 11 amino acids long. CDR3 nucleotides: TGTGCCAGCAGCGTGCTTTATGGTGCTTTCTTT. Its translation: CASSVLYGAFF.

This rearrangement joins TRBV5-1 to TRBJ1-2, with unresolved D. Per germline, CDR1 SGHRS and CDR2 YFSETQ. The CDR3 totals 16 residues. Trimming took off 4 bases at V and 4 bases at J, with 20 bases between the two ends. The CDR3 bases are TGCGCCAGCAGCACACCACGCGAAGGGATTTTCTATGGCTACACCTTC. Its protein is CASSTPREGIFYGYTF.

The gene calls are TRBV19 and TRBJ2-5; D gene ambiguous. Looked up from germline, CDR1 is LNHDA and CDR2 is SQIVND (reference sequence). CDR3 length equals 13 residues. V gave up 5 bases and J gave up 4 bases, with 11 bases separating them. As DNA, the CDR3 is TGTGCCAGTAGTCCCCGTGGCGGAGAGACCCAGTACTTC. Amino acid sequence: CASSPRGGETQYF. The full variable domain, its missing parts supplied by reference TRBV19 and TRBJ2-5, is DGGITQSPKYLFRKEGQNVTLSCEQNLNHDAMYWYRQDPGQGLRLIYYSQIVNDFQKGDIAEGYSVSREKKESFPLTVTSAQKNPTAFYLCASSPRGGETQYFGPGTRLLVL.

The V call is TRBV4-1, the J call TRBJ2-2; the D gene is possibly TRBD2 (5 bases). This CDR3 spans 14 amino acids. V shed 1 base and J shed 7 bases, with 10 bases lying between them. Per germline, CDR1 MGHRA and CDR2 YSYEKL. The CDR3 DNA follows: TGCGCCAGCAGCCAAGTGAGGGCGGACGGGGAGCTGTTTTTT. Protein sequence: CASSQVRADGELFF.